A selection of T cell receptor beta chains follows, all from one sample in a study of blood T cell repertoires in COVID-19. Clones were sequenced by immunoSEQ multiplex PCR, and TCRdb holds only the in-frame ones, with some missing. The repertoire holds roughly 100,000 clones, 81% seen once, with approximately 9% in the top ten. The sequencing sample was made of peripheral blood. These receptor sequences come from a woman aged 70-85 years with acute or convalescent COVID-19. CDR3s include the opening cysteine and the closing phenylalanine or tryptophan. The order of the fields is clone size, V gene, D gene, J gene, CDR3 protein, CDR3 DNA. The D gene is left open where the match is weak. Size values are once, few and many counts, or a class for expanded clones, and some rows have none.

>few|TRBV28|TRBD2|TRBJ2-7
CASSFGTSVYEQYF
TGTGCCAGCAGTTTCGGGACTAGCGTCTACGAGCAGTACTTC
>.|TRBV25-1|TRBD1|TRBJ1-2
CASSEGDRGGYTF
TGTGCCAGCAGTGAAGGGGACAGGGGTGGCTACACCTTC
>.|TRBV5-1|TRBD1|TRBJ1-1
CASSPGDRDFLNTEAFF
TGCGCCAGCAGCCCCGGTGACAGGGACTTTTTGAACACTGAAGCTTTCTTT
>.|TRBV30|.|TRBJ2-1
CAWRQGSSYNEQFF
TGTGCCTGGAGGCAGGGGAGCTCCTACAATGAGCAGTTCTTC
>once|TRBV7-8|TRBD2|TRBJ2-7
CASSLGPAGDEQYF
TGTGCCAGCAGCTTAGGGCCAGCGGGGGACGAGCAGTACTTC
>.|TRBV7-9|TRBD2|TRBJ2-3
CASSLATGLAGPDTQYF
TGTGCCAGCAGCTTAGCGACCGGACTAGCGGGGCCAGATACGCAGTATTTT
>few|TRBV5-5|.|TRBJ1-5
CASSSDSNQPQHF
TGTGCCAGCAGCTCAGATAGCAATCAGCCCCAGCATTTT
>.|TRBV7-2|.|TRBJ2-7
CASSLTGAGNEQYF
TGTGCCAGCAGCTTAACGGGAGCTGGAAACGAGCAGTACTTC
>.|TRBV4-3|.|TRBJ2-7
CASSQDWTFPHEQYF
TGCGCCAGCAGCCAAGATTGGACTTTCCCCCACGAGCAGTACTTC
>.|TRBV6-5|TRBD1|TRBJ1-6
CASLTGGRSPLHF
TGTGCCAGCCTGACAGGGGGCCGGTCACCCCTCCACTTT
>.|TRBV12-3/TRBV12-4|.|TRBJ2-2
CASTPGTGELFF
TGTGCCAGCACCCCCGGCACCGGGGAGCTGTTTTTT
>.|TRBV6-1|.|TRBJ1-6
CASSGSRYSYNSPLHF
TGTGCCAGCAGTGGAAGCAGGTACTCCTATAATTCACCCCTCCACTTT
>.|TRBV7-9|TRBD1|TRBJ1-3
CASSSPTGKSSGNTIYF
TGTGCCAGCAGCTCCCCGACAGGGAAAAGCTCTGGAAACACCATATATTTT
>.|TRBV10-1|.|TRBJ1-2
CASSESLGGSGYTF
TGCGCCAGCAGTGAGTCGCTTGGGGGGAGTGGCTACACCTTC
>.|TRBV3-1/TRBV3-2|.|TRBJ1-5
CASSQDLCQPQHF
TGTGCCAGCAGCCAAGATCTATGTCAGCCCCAGCATTTT
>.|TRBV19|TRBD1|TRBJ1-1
CASSMGDRVFEAFF
TGTGCCAGTAGTATGGGGGACAGGGTCTTTGAAGCTTTCTTT
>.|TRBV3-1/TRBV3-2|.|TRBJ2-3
CASSQGRGDTQYF
TGTGCCAGCAGCCAGGGAAGGGGGGATACGCAGTATTTT
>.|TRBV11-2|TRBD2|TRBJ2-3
CASSFGLAGGRTDTQYF
TGTGCCAGCAGCTTTGGACTAGCGGGGGGGCGAACAGATACGCAGTATTTT
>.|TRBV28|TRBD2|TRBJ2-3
CASSHIAGGLSDTQYF
TGTGCCAGCAGTCATATAGCGGGGGGGCTCTCAGATACGCAGTATTTT
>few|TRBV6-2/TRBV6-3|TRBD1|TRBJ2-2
CASSYSTRDRTNTGELFF
TGTGCCAGCAGTTACTCGACTAGGGACAGGACGAACACCGGGGAGCTGTTTTTT
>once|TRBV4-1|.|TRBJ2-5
CASSQESSARQETQYF
TGCGCCAGCAGCCAAGAGTCATCGGCTAGACAAGAGACCCAGTACTTC
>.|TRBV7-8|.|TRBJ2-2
CASSLVVGAGTGELFF
TGTGCCAGCAGCTTAGTTGTGGGGGCTGGAACCGGGGAGCTGTTTTTT